This passage covers 9 T cell receptor beta chains from one sample sequenced in a study of technical replicates of blood from several donors. The repertoire was sequenced with immunoSEQ multiplex PCR; TCRdb's copy has only in-frame clones and lacks some. The data show roughly 83,000 clones, with around 94% seen just once and over 0.2% held by the top ten. The sequenced material came from T cells isolated from PBMCs. All receptors derive from a human donor in good health.

This rearrangement joins TRBV5-6 to TRBJ2-1; a possible D gene is TRBD1 (5 bases). Germline V lookup: CDR1 SGHDT, CDR2 YYEEEE. V shed 4 bases and J shed 4 bases, with 9 bases lying between them. The CDR3 has 13 residues. This chain's CDR3 is CASSHDRYNEQFF. CDR3 sequence (DNA): TGTGCCAGCAGCCACGACAGATACAATGAGCAGTTCTTC.

The J gene is TRBJ2-4, the V gene TRBV4-2, with D tentatively TRBD2 (5 bases). CDR3 size: 16 residues. Germline values: CDR1 LGHNA, CDR2 YNFKEQ. Deletions cut 3 bases from V and 3 bases from J, with 15 bases between. This CDR3 reads CASSQRLSGDKNIQYF. DNA for the CDR3: TGTGCCAGCAGCCAGAGGCTATCCGGGGACAAAAACATTCAGTACTTC.

The J gene is TRBJ2-1, the V gene TRBV14; the D gene is possibly TRBD2 (7 bases). This CDR3 region has 16 residues. Germline V gene sequence: CDR1 SGHDN, CDR2 FVKESK. V lost 0 bases and J lost 4, with 13 bases in between. CDR3 in DNA: TGTGCCAGCAGCCAAGATCTAGGGGGGGAATACAATGAGCAGTTCTTC. Protein: CASSQDLGGEYNEQFF. The variable domain in full, completed from reference TRBV14 and TRBJ2-1, reads EAGVTQFPSHSVIEKGQTVTLRCDPISGHDNLYWYRRVMGKEIKFLLHFVKESKQDESGMPNNRFLAERTGGTYSTLKVQPAELEDSGVYFCASSQDLGGEYNEQFFGPGTRLTVL.

The chain combines TRBV5-1 with TRBJ2-7, with 7 nucleotides matching TRBD1. The J segment lost 1 base and the V segment lost 8 bases, leaving 9 bases of the junction unmatched. This CDR3 contains 14 residues. CDR1 is SGHRS, CDR2 YFSETQ, per germline. This chain's CDR3 is CASGKTGPSYEQYF. CDR3 DNA sequence: TGCGCCAGTGGGAAGACAGGGCCTTCCTACGAGCAGTACTTC. Complete variable domain (other parts from reference TRBV5-1 and TRBJ2-7): KAGVTQTPRYLIKTRGQQVTLSCSPISGHRSVSWYQQTPGQGLQFLFEYFSETQRNKGNFPGRFSGRQFSNSRSEMNVSTLELGDSALYLCASGKTGPSYEQYFGPGTRLTVT.

The rearrangement links TRBV11-1 to TRBJ1-1; 8 bases fit TRBD1. Germline trimming cut 5 bases from V and 2 bases from J; bases unmatched to any gene: 10. Germline V gene lookup returns CDR1 SGHAT and CDR2 FQDESV (reference sequence). CDR3 length: 16 amino acids. CDR3 amino acids: CASSQLTGALNTEAFF. The CDR3 DNA sequence: TGTGCCAGCAGCCAACTGACAGGGGCCCTTAACACTGAAGCTTTCTTT.

Here the CDR3 reads CASSPDRVRQPQHF. CDR3 sequence (DNA): TGTGCCAGCAGCCCAGACAGGGTCAGGCAGCCCCAGCATTTT. The rearrangement joins TRBV5-5 to TRBJ1-5; 7 nucleotides agree with TRBD1. V dropped 4 bases and J dropped 7; count of bases not matched to a gene: 8. The CDR3 totals 14 residues. The germline CDR1 and CDR2 sequences are SGHKS and YYEKEE (reference sequence). Supplemented by reference TRBV5-5 and TRBJ1-5, the full variable domain reads DAGVTQSPTHLIKTRGQQVTLRCSPISGHKSVSWYQQVLGQGPQFIFQYYEKEERGRGNFPDRFSARQFPNYSSELNVNALLLGDSALYLCASSPDRVRQPQHFGDGTRLSIL.

The gene calls are TRBV7-2 and TRBJ2-7; D uncertain. The CDR3 has 14 residues. V lost 2 bases to trimming and J lost 1 base, with 9 bases between them. Germline assignment: CDR1 SGHTA and CDR2 FQGNSA. CDR3 amino acids: CASSLSSGSYEQYF. The CDR3 bases are TGTGCCAGCAGCTTAAGTTCGGGTTCCTACGAGCAGTACTTC.

This rearrangement joins TRBV7-6 to TRBJ2-3; no clear D gene. The V end lost 5 bases, the J end lost 5 bases, and 14 bases lay between the germline ends. CDR1 is SGHVS and CDR2 is FNYEAQ in the germline V gene. The CDR3 is made up of 14 amino acids. DNA for the CDR3: TGTGCCAGCAGCGGTCAACGCTATATAGATACGCAGTATTTT. This translates into CASSGQRYIDTQYF.

There are a few counts of this clone. The genes are TRBV7-3 and TRBJ2-7; D perhaps matches TRBD2 (6 bases). Trimming took off 2 bases at V and 1 base at J, with 6 bases between the two ends. Germline V gives CDR1 SGHTA, CDR2 FQGTGA. This CDR3 comprises 13 residues. The CDR3 loop is CASSLGRSYEQYF. CDR3 nucleotides: TGTGCCAGCAGCTTAGGGAGGTCCTACGAGCAGTACTTC.